Sequencing of this TCR beta chain was carried out in a study of blood T cell repertoires in COVID-19. Study overall: Sites in the United States, Italy and Spain provided acute and convalescent COVID-19 samples. Nucleic acid was either cDNA or gDNA, and it came from T cells, B-cell-depleted T cells, or PBMCs.

Generated by immunoSEQ multiplex PCR, the TCRdb table keeps only in-frame clones and is missing some. The sample has 230,000 or so clones; almost 90% are singletons. This clone was found once. The same CDR3 can be traced to other DNA sequences in this sample. CDR1 is LGHDT and CDR2 is YNNKEL in the germline V gene (reference sequence). The CDR3 runs to 12 residues. The germline V and J ends were trimmed by 3 bases and 5 bases, with 7 bases remaining between them. Seattle-derived patients entered the study during active infection and were followed longitudinally. The chain combines TRBV3-1 (or the pseudogene TRBV3-2) with TRBJ1-2; D remains unclear. The sequence derives from a woman in her fifties or sixties with COVID-19, enrolled during active disease. Material for sequencing was peripheral blood. CDR3 sequence (DNA): TGTGCCAGCAGCCAGGCTGATTATGGCTACACCTTC. This gives the protein CASSQADYGYTF.